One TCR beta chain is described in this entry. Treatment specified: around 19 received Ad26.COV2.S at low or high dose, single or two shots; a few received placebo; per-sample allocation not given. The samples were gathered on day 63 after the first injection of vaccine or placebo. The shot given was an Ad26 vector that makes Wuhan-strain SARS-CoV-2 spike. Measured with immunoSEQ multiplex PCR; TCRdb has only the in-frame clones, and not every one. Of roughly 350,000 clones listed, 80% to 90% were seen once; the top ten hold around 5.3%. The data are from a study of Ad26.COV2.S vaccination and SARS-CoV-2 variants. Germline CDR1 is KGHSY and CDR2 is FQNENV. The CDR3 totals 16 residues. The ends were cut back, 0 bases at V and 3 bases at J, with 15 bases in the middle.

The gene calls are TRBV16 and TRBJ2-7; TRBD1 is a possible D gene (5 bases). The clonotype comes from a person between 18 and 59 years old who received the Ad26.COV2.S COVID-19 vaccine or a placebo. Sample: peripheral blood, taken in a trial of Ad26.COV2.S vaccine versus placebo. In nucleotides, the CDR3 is TGTGCCAGCAGCCAATCGTCAGGGAAGGTGAACTACGAGCAGTACTTC. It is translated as CASSQSSGKVNYEQYF.